This TCR beta chain stems from a study of T-cell reconstitution after alpha-beta-depleted transplantation in children. Unique molecular identifiers tagged the TCRbeta library. MiXCR, applied by TCRdb to the PCR reads, yields one record per CDR3 protein. The repertoire has about 590,000 distinct CDR3 sequences, roughly 13% of them found once; the top ten carry about 2.2%. Study-level findings and limits: At day 60, the high TCRbeta diversity found in some patients originated from recipient T cells and thymic progenitors that had survived. After one year, T-cell counts and TCRbeta diversity mostly came from new T cells. Reportedly, only several hundred clones from non-depleted graft cells drove alpha-beta T-cell counts at about two months.

Trimming removed 3 bases from V and 5 bases from J, with 8 bases in between. This CDR3 has 12 amino acids. CDR1 and CDR2 from the germline V gene are MDHEN and SYDVKM. Points on this clonotype: The antigen is unknown.

This receptor was obtained from a male patient between 10 and 17 years old who had a stem cell transplant for acute myeloid leukemia, so the T cells may come from the graft donor. The chain combines TRBV28 with TRBJ2-7; D unclear. The sequencing used PBMCs, mostly from graft donor cells, collected 360 days after TCRalphabeta/CD19-depleted stem cell transplant. The CDR3 nucleotides are TGTGCCAGCAGTTTCCGTCTTCACGAGCAGTACTTC. Protein: CASSFRLHEQYF.